The clone carrying this TCR beta chain showed up just a few times. The CDR3 runs 13 residues. CDR1 is MDHEN and CDR2 is SYDVKM in the germline V gene. The V end was cut by 5 bases, the J end by 4 bases, with 9 bases between. The sample comes from a study of identical twins. TCRdb reprocessed the 5' RACE reads via MiXCR and lists one record per CDR3 protein. Of about 260,000 distinct CDR3 sequences listed, approximately 7% were seen once; the top ten hold approximately 3.6%. These data also formed part of another study, on yellow fever vaccine responses in identical twins. That study adds: Twins' vaccine T cell response reportedly seemed partly convergent, partly personalized.

Material: memory (CD45RO+) T cells sorted from blood. The chain couples TRBV28 to TRBJ2-4; either TRBD1 or TRBD2 may fit D (5 bases each). The origin of this receptor is a woman in her late teens or twenties in good health. CDR3 sequence: CASSMGVKNIQYF. As DNA, the CDR3 is TGTGCCAGCAGTATGGGGGTAAAAAACATTCAGTACTTC.